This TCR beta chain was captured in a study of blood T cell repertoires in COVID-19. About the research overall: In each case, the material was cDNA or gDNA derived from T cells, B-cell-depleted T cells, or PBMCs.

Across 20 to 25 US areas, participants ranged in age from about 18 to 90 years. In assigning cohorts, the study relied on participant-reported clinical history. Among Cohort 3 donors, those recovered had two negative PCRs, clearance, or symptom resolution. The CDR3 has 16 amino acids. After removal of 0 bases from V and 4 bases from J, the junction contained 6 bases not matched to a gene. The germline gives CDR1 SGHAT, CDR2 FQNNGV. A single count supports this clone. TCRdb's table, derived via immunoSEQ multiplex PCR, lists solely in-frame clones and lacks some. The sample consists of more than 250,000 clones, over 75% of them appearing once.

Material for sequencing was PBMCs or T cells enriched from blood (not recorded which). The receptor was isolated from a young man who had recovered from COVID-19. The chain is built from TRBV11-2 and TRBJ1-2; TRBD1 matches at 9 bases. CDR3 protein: CASSLEPGQGTYGYTF. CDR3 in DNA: TGTGCCAGCAGCTTAGAACCGGGACAGGGAACCTATGGCTACACCTTC. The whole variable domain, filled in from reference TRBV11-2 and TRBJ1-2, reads EAGVAQSPRYKIIEKRQSVAFWCNPISGHATLYWYQQILGQGPKLLIQFQNNGVVDDSQLPKDRFSAERLKGVDSTLKIQPAKLEDSAVYLCASSLEPGQGTYGYTFGSGTRLTVV.